Below, one TCR beta chain is given with its context. Its target is unknown. These data belong to a study of Tregs in tolerant kidney transplant recipients. Whole-study context: Sorting of CD4+CD25+CD127- cells followed roughly 3-day belatacept mixed lymphocyte reactions, sometimes with approximately five-day graft donor restimulation. Recipient cells were told from donor cells by antibody staining. Regarding the study as a whole: No direct test of biological reproducibility was done here.

Clones were read by immunoSEQ multiplex PCR, and TCRdb kept only the in-frame ones, dropping some. The sample includes 15,000 to 25,000 clones, under 70% of them seen just once. This CDR3 spans 16 amino acids. Germline assignment: CDR1 SGDLS and CDR2 YYNGEE. The V gene lost 4 bases and the J gene lost 0 bases, with 14 bases spanning the gap. J is TRBJ1-3 and V is TRBV9; D possibly corresponds to TRBD1 (6 bases). The sample comprised Tregs from blood cultured with allogeneic cells. This TCR came from a human donor in good health. CDR3 protein: CASSSRDTGSGNTIYF. The CDR3 DNA follows: TGTGCCAGCAGCTCCCGGGACACGGGCTCTGGAAACACCATATATTTT.